This TCR beta chain was obtained from a study of T-cell reconstitution after alpha-beta-depleted transplantation in children. Molecular barcoding with unique molecular identifiers was used for the TCRbeta library. TCRdb analysed the PCR reads with MiXCR anew, one entry per CDR3 protein. Altogether 220,000 or so distinct CDR3 sequences are present, under 9.5% being singletons, with the ten largest covering less than 8%. Trimming removed 2 bases from V and 3 bases from J, with 17 bases in between. The CDR3 contains 16 residues. Germline V gene sequence: CDR1 ENHRY, CDR2 SYGVKD. This clonotype was seen repeatedly, ten times or more.

The sample consisted of PBMCs, mostly from graft donor cells, taken 180 days after TCRalphabeta/CD19-depleted stem cell transplant. The source of this sequence is a male patient aged 10 to 17 who had a stem cell transplant for acute lymphoblastic leukemia, so the T cells may come from the graft donor. V and J are TRBV10-3 and TRBJ2-7; D may correspond to TRBD1 or TRBD2 (6 bases each). The CDR3 sequence: CAISEPRQVGGYEQYF. The CDR3, as DNA: TGTGCCATCAGTGAGCCTCGACAGGTCGGGGGCTACGAGCAGTACTTC.